Each of the 29 T cell receptor beta chains below was sequenced from the same sample in a study of cytomegalovirus exposure and HLA in healthy donors. 60 Vbeta and 13 Jbeta primers were used in PCR. The assay was immunoSEQ multiplex PCR, and TCRdb's table has in-frame clones only and misses some. This sample's table has 110,000 to 150,000 clones. Sequencing was performed on PBMCs. The source of these receptors is a male donor in good health and CMV-seronegative.

The chain has TRBV7-2 and TRBJ2-2; D gene unclear. Per the germline V gene, CDR1 is SGHTA and CDR2 is FQGNSA. V was cut by 1 base and J by 1 base, with 7 bases left in between. The CDR3 is 15 residues long. CDR3 bases: TGTGCCAGCAGCTTAGGGCACCAGAACACCGGGGAGCTGTTTTTT. Protein sequence: CASSLGHQNTGELFF.

The gene calls are TRBV4-2 and TRBJ2-1, with TRBD2 matching over 13 bases. The V gene end was trimmed by 4 bases and the J gene end by 4 bases; junction bases not matched to a gene: 4. The CDR3 runs to 16 residues. Germline V gene lookup returns CDR1 LGHNA and CDR2 YNFKEQ. The CDR3 region is CASSRLAGGLYNEQFF. In DNA, the CDR3 is TGTGCCAGCAGCCGACTAGCGGGGGGACTTTACAATGAGCAGTTCTTC.

This chain connects TRBV5-1 to TRBJ1-5; no reliable D call. V lost 4 bases and J lost 2, with 13 bases in between. CDR3 size: 15 residues. Germline V gives CDR1 SGHRS, CDR2 YFSETQ. In nucleotides, the CDR3 is TGCGCCAGCAGCCCGGAAGGAGCGGGCAATCAGCCCCAGCATTTT. Translating it yields CASSPEGAGNQPQHF.

The V gene is TRBV9, the J gene TRBJ2-2, with 7 bases lining up with TRBD1. The CDR3 consists of 12 residues. Losses at the gene ends were 4 bases for V and 8 bases for J; bases not matched to a gene: 2. Germline CDR1 reads SGDLS; CDR2 reads YYNGEE. In nucleotides, the CDR3 is TGTGCCAGCAGCCGGGACAGAGGGGAGCTGTTTTTT. Amino acid sequence: CASSRDRGELFF. The full variable domain, completed using reference TRBV9 and TRBJ2-2, is DSGVTQTPKHLITATGQRVTLRCSPRSGDLSVYWYQQSLDQGLQFLIQYYNGEERAKGNILERFSAQQFPDLHSELNLSSLELGDSALYFCASSRDRGELFFGEGSRLTVL.

V and J are TRBV20-1 and TRBJ1-2; no clear D gene. V gave up 1 base and J gave up 8 bases, with 8 bases separating them. Germline values: CDR1 DFQATT, CDR2 SNEGSKA (reference sequence). This CDR3 has 11 amino acids. Here the CDR3 reads CSARAGSGYTF. Written as DNA, the CDR3 is TGCAGTGCTAGAGCGGGTTCGGGCTACACCTTC.

This chain links TRBV30 with TRBJ2-5; TRBD1 might be the D (5 bases). The CDR3 runs to 13 residues. V lost 5 bases, J lost 5 bases, and 15 bases lay in between. Germline-derived CDR1 and CDR2 are GTSNPN and SVGIG (reference sequence). The CDR3: CAWLSQGTETQYF. CDR3 coding DNA: TGTGCCTGGCTTTCTCAGGGTACCGAGACCCAGTACTTC.

The chain combines TRBV5-1 with TRBJ2-7; 11 bases agree with TRBD1. The CDR3 length is 16 residues. V lost 3 bases to trimming and J lost 4 bases; unmatched junction nucleotides: 9. Germline loops: CDR1 SGHRS, CDR2 YFSETQ. CDR3 region: CASSSAPGQGVYEQYF. CDR3 nucleotide sequence: TGCGCCAGCAGCTCAGCCCCGGGACAGGGGGTATACGAGCAGTACTTC. The whole variable domain, filled in from reference TRBV5-1 and TRBJ2-7, reads KAGVTQTPRYLIKTRGQQVTLSCSPISGHRSVSWYQQTPGQGLQFLFEYFSETQRNKGNFPGRFSGRQFSNSRSEMNVSTLELGDSALYLCASSSAPGQGVYEQYFGPGTRLTVT.

The genes are TRBV5-1 and TRBJ2-3, with D unclear. Germline-derived CDR1 and CDR2 are SGHRS and YFSETQ. The germline V and J ends were trimmed by 0 bases and 2 bases, with 7 bases remaining between them. The CDR3 is 14 amino acids. The CDR3: CASSLVLNTDTQYF. CDR3 nucleotide sequence: TGCGCCAGCAGCTTGGTCCTAAACACAGATACGCAGTATTTT.

The genes are TRBV10-1 and TRBJ1-1; D unresolved. Germline-derived CDR1 and CDR2 are WNHNN and SYGVQD (reference sequence). The CDR3 is 14 amino acids. Trimming cost V 7 bases and J 5 bases, with 17 bases left between them. The CDR3: CASNPGDTGTEAFF. The CDR3 DNA is TGCGCCAGCAACCCCGGGGATACTGGAACTGAAGCTTTCTTT.

The rearrangement joins TRBV9 to TRBJ2-7, with 8 bases matching TRBD1. Looked up from germline, CDR1 is SGDLS and CDR2 is YYNGEE. V shed 2 bases, J shed 3 bases, and the junction held 1 base outside the gene matches. The CDR3 spans 13 residues. The DNA for the CDR3 is TGTGCCAGCAGCGTTACAGGGGGCTACGAGCAGTACTTC. Protein sequence: CASSVTGGYEQYF.

The V gene is TRBV11-2, the J gene TRBJ2-7; 9 nucleotides line up with TRBD2. After removal of 5 bases from V and 9 bases from J, the junction contained 14 bases not matched to a gene. The CDR3 sequence is 15 residues long. Germline V gene lookup returns CDR1 SGHAT and CDR2 FQNNGV. CDR3 DNA sequence: TGTGCCAGCAGCCCTAGCGGGACAGTATCGAGTGGGCAGTACTTC. This translates into CASSPSGTVSSGQYF.

The J gene is TRBJ2-1, the V gene TRBV6-5; weak D call: TRBD2 (5 bases). Germline CDR1 MNHEY, CDR2 SVGAGI. Trimming removed 7 bases from V and 7 bases from J, with 20 bases in between. The CDR3 extends over 15 amino acids. CDR3 sequence (DNA): TGTGCCAGCATGGACTTTTGGGGATCAGTAAATGAGCAGTTCTTC. It encodes CASMDFWGSVNEQFF.

V is TRBV2 and J is TRBJ2-7; TRBD2 matches at 7 bases. Germline CDR1 and CDR2: SNHLY and FYNNEI. The CDR3 is 13 residues long. The J segment lost 6 bases and the V segment lost 2 bases, leaving 4 bases of the junction unmatched. This CDR3 reads CASSERSGGEQYF. The CDR3 DNA follows: TGTGCCAGCAGTGAAAGGTCGGGGGGCGAGCAGTACTTC.

The chain couples TRBV4-1 to TRBJ2-1; D gene uncertain. CDR3 length: 15 residues. The V and J ends lost 0 bases and 4 bases respectively, with 10 bases between them. Germline CDR1 MGHRA, CDR2 YSYEKL. The DNA for the CDR3 is TGCGCCAGCAGCCAAGATTGGGCCGATTACAATGAGCAGTTCTTC. The encoded protein is CASSQDWADYNEQFF.

The chain employs TRBV7-2 and TRBJ2-5, with 11 bases identical to TRBD2. Looked up from germline, CDR1 is SGHTA and CDR2 is FQGNSA. J lost 2 bases, V lost 5 bases, and 4 bases had no gene match. The CDR3 covers 15 residues. For the CDR3, the DNA is TGTGCCAGCAGCAAACTAGCGGGGGTTCAAGAGACCCAGTACTTC. This gives the protein CASSKLAGVQETQYF.

The gene calls are TRBV10-3 and TRBJ1-2, with a tentative D call TRBD1 (5 bases). This CDR3 is built from 12 residues. With 6 bases removed from V and 7 bases from J, the gap between germline ends came to 12 bases. Looked up from germline, CDR1 is ENHRY and CDR2 is SYGVKD. The CDR3 spells CAIRVGPGGYTF. CDR3 sequence (DNA): TGTGCCATCAGGGTGGGGCCGGGTGGCTACACCTTC.

The chain recombines TRBV6-5 with TRBJ1-2; 11 bases fit TRBD1. The J segment lost 4 bases and the V segment lost 5 bases, leaving 6 bases of the junction unmatched. The CDR3 loop spans 15 amino acids. Germline CDR1 is MNHEY and CDR2 is SVGAGI. The CDR3 DNA reads as TGTGCCAGCAGTAGGACAGGGGGCTTATCCTATGGCTACACCTTC. This codes for CASSRTGGLSYGYTF.

V is TRBV18 and J is TRBJ1-5, with D perhaps matching TRBD1 (5 bases). Trimming removed 4 bases from V and 2 bases from J, with 9 bases in between. The CDR3 length is 14 residues. Germline CDR1 reads KGHSH; CDR2 reads LQKENI. The CDR3 loop reads CASSLGEGNQPQHF. For the CDR3, the DNA is TGTGCCAGCTCACTGGGGGAGGGCAATCAGCCCCAGCATTTT.

The rearrangement links TRBV5-4 to TRBJ2-4; 7 nucleotides align to TRBD2. V shed 0 bases and J 4 bases; nucleotides not matched to a gene: 13. CDR1 and CDR2 from the germline V gene are SGHNT and YYREEE (reference sequence). CDR3 size: 18 residues. CDR3 loop: CASSLVVQGGTWKNIQYF. The DNA of the CDR3 is TGTGCCAGCAGCTTGGTCGTTCAGGGAGGGACGTGGAAAAACATTCAGTACTTC.

This chain connects TRBV18 to TRBJ2-3, with 7 bases fitting TRBD2. CDR1 is KGHSH, CDR2 LQKENI, per germline. The CDR3 has 15 amino acids. The ends lost 2 bases at V and 5 bases at J; junction bases unmatched: 7. DNA for the CDR3: TGTGCCAGCTCACCATCTACCGGGACTAAAGATACGCAGTATTTT. Protein product: CASSPSTGTKDTQYF.

The genes are TRBV5-4 and TRBJ1-1; D not resolved. CDR1 is SGHNT, CDR2 YYREEE, per germline (reference sequence). Deletions cut 2 bases from V and 3 bases from J, with 8 bases between. The CDR3 totals 13 residues. As DNA, the CDR3 is TGTGCCAGCAGCTTTTCCTCTGACACTGAAGCTTTCTTT. Amino acid sequence: CASSFSSDTEAFF.

The chain links TRBV5-1 to TRBJ2-7, with 7 positions matching TRBD1. The CDR3 covers 14 residues. CDR1 and CDR2 from the germline V gene are SGHRS and YFSETQ. J was trimmed by 6 bases and V by 4 bases; bases with no gene match: 10. CDR3 loop: CASSVETGTIEQYF. CDR3 sequence (DNA): TGCGCCAGCAGCGTGGAGACAGGGACCATCGAGCAGTACTTC.

In the case of this clone: The same CDR3 arises from other DNA sequences in this sample as well. The J gene is TRBJ2-7, the V gene TRBV19, with D unclear. This CDR3 has 13 amino acids. Trimming pared 4 bases from V and 0 bases from J, leaving 7 bases between. Germline CDR1 and CDR2: LNHDA and SQIVND (reference sequence). The CDR3 DNA reads as TGTGCCAGTAGTAGAGATAGCTCCTACGAGCAGTACTTC. The encoded protein is CASSRDSSYEQYF.

The rearrangement links TRBV27 to TRBJ2-3, with a possible D match to TRBD1 (5 bases). This CDR3 is 15 amino acids long. The V gene lost 0 bases and the J gene lost 0 bases, with 7 bases spanning the gap. Germline V gene data show CDR1 as MNHEY and CDR2 as SMNVEV (reference sequence). The CDR3 loop is CASSLSWTSTDTQYF. As DNA, the CDR3 is TGTGCCAGCAGTTTATCATGGACAAGCACAGATACGCAGTATTTT.

V is TRBV5-1 and J is TRBJ2-2, with 11 nucleotides matching TRBD1. Germline V gene sequence: CDR1 SGHRS, CDR2 YFSETQ. J lost 4 bases, V lost 4 bases, and 12 bases had no gene match. This CDR3 spans 18 amino acids. The CDR3 DNA reads TGCGCCAGCAGCCTAGGACAGGGGGCCTCATGGGCCACCGGGGAGCTGTTTTTT. Its protein product is CASSLGQGASWATGELFF. The full variable domain, rest sourced from reference TRBV5-1 and TRBJ2-2, is KAGVTQTPRYLIKTRGQQVTLSCSPISGHRSVSWYQQTPGQGLQFLFEYFSETQRNKGNFPGRFSGRQFSNSRSEMNVSTLELGDSALYLCASSLGQGASWATGELFFGEGSRLTVL.

V is TRBV9 and J is TRBJ1-1; D is ambiguous. Germline CDR1 reads SGDLS; CDR2 reads YYNGEE. CDR3 length: 15 residues. The ends were cut back, 5 bases at V and 0 bases at J, with 14 bases in the middle. The CDR3 here is CASSSQTAMNTEAFF. DNA of the CDR3: TGTGCCAGCAGTTCTCAAACAGCCATGAACACTGAAGCTTTCTTT.

The V gene is TRBV27, the J gene TRBJ1-2; D might be TRBD1 (6 bases). CDR3 length equals 15 residues. The germline V and J ends were trimmed by 3 bases and 3 bases, with 14 bases remaining between them. CDR1 MNHEY and CDR2 SMNVEV come from the germline V gene (reference sequence). This CDR3 is CASSFGGQRYYGYTF. The CDR3 nucleotides are TGTGCCAGCAGTTTTGGAGGACAGAGGTACTATGGCTACACCTTC.

CDR3 sequence (DNA): TGTGCCAGCAGGGATCCGGGAAAACTGTTTTTT. Its protein is CASRDPGKLFF. The chain couples TRBV6-6 to TRBJ1-4; D not resolved. This CDR3 is built from 11 residues. Between the trimmed V and J ends, which lost 6 bases and 10 bases, there was a span of 9 bases. The germline CDR1 and CDR2 sequences are MNHNY and SVGAGI (reference sequence).

The DNA for the CDR3 is TGCGCCAGCAGGACAGGGTCTGAAGCTTTCTTT. Its protein product is CASRTGSEAFF. The rearrangement uses TRBV5-1 and TRBJ1-1; 7 nucleotides match TRBD1. Germline loops: CDR1 SGHRS, CDR2 YFSETQ. This CDR3 comprises 11 residues. V shed 5 bases and J 6 bases; nucleotides not matched to a gene: 1. Based on the CDR3 plus reference TRBV5-1 and TRBJ1-1, the full variable domain is KAGVTQTPRYLIKTRGQQVTLSCSPISGHRSVSWYQQTPGQGLQFLFEYFSETQRNKGNFPGRFSGRQFSNSRSEMNVSTLELGDSALYLCASRTGSEAFFGQGTRLTVV.